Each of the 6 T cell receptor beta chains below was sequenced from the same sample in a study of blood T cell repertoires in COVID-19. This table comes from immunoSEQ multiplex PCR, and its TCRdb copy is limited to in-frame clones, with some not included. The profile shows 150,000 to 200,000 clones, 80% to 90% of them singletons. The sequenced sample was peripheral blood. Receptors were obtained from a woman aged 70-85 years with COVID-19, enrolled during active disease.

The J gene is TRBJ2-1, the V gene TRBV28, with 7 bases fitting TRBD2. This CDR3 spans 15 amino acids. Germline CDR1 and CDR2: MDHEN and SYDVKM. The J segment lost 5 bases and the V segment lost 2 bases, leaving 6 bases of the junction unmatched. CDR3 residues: CASSLPTSVNNEQFF. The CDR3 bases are TGTGCCAGCAGTTTACCCACTAGCGTTAACAATGAGCAGTTCTTC.

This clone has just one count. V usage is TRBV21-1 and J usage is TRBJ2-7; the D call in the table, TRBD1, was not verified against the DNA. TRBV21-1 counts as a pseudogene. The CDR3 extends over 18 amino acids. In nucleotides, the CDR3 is TGTGCCAGCAGCAAAACAGTGTTCGGCAGGGGGATGGAGAACGAGCAGTACTTC. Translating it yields CASSKTVFGRGMENEQYF.

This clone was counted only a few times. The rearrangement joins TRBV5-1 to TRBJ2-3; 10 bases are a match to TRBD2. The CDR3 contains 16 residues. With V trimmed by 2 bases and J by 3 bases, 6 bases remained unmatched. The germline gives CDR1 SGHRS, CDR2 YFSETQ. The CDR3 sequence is CASSLIAGGGTDTQYF. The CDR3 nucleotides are TGCGCCAGCAGCTTAATAGCGGGAGGCGGGACAGATACGCAGTATTTT.

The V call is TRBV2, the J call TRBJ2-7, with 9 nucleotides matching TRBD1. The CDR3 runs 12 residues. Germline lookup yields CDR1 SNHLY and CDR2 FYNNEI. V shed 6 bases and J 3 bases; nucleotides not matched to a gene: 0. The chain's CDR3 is CASRTGGYEQYV. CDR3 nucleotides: TGTGCCAGCAGGACAGGGGGCTACGAGCAGTACGTC.

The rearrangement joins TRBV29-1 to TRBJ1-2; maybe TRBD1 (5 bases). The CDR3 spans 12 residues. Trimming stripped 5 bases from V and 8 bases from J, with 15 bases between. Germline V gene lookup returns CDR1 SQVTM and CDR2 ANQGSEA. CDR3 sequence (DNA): TGCAGCGTTAGGGGAGGTTTGGGAGGCTACACCTTC. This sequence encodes CSVRGGLGGYTF.

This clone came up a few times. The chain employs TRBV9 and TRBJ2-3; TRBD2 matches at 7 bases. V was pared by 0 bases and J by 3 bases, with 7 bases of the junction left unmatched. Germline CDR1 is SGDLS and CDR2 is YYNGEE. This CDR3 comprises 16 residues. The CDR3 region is CASSVGSSGMTDTQYF. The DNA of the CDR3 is TGTGCCAGCAGCGTAGGTTCAAGCGGGATGACAGATACGCAGTATTTT.